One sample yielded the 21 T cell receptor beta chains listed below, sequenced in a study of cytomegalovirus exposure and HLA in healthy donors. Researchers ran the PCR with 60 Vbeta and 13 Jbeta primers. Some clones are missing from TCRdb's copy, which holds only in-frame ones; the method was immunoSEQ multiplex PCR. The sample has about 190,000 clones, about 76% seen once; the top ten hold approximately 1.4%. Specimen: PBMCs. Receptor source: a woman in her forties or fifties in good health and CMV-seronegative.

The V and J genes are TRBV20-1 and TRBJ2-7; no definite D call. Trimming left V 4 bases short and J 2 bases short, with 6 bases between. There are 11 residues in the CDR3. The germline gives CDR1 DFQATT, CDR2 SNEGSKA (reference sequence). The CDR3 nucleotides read TGCAGTGCTACAGTCACCTACGAGCAGTACTTC. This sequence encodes CSATVTYEQYF.

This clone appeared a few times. CDR3 amino acids: CATSPKTLNTEAFF. The CDR3 DNA sequence: TGTGCCACCAGCCCGAAGACACTTAACACTGAAGCTTTCTTT. The chain recombines TRBV15 with TRBJ1-1; no reliable D call. Germline-derived CDR1 and CDR2 are LNHNV and YYDKDF (reference sequence). Trimming pared 5 bases from V and 2 bases from J, leaving 12 bases between. The CDR3 totals 14 residues. Variable domain in full (rest from reference TRBV15 and TRBJ1-1): DAMVIQNPRYQVTQFGKPVTLSCSQTLNHNVMYWYQQKSSQAPKLLFHYYDKDFNNEADTPDNFQSRRPNTSFCFLDIRSPGLGDTAMYLCATSPKTLNTEAFFGQGTRLTVV.

CDR3 DNA: TGCAGCGTTGAAGTCCGGACAGGGAGCAACTATGGCTACACCTTC. This gives the protein CSVEVRTGSNYGYTF. The rearrangement joins TRBV29-1 to TRBJ1-2; the match to TRBD1 covers 8 bases. The CDR3 spans 15 residues. The V segment lost 1 base and the J segment 2 bases; nucleotides outside the gene matches: 6. CDR1 and CDR2 from the germline V gene are SQVTM and ANQGSEA.

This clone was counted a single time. CDR3 sequence (DNA): TGTGCCAGCAGTGAATCGGCTTCCTTCCGCGGAGAGACCCAGTACTTC. Encoded protein: CASSESASFRGETQYF. V usage is TRBV6-1 and J usage is TRBJ2-5, with unresolved D. Germline CDR1 is MNHNS and CDR2 is SASEGT. This CDR3 has 16 residues. V was shortened by 2 bases and J by 4 bases, with 17 bases between the two germline ends.

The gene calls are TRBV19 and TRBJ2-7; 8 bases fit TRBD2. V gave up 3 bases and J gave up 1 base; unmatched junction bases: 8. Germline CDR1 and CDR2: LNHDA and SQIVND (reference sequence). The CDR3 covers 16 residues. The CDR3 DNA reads TGTGCCAGTAGTATTAAGGGGACTAGTTTTTCCTACGAGCAGTACTTC. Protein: CASSIKGTSFSYEQYF.

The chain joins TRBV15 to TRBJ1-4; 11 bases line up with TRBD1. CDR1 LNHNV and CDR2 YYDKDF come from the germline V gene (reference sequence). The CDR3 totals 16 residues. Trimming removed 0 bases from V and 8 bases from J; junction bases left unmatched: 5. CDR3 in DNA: TGTGCCACCAGCAGAGATGGGACAGGGGGATGGGAAAAACTGTTTTTT. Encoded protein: CATSRDGTGGWEKLFF.

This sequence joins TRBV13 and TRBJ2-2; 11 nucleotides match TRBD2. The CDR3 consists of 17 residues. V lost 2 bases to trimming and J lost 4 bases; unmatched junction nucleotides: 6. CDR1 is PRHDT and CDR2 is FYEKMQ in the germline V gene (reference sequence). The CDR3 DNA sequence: TGTGCCAGCAGCTTAAAACTAGCGGGAGCGGGCACCGGGGAGCTGTTTTTT. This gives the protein CASSLKLAGAGTGELFF.

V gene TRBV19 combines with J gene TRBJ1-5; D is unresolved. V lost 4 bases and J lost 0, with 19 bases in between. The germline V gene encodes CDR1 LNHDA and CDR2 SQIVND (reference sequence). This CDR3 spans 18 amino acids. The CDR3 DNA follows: TGTGCCAGTAGTACCACTAGGGTGGGCGGGAATAGCAATCAGCCCCAGCATTTT. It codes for CASSTTRVGGNSNQPQHF.

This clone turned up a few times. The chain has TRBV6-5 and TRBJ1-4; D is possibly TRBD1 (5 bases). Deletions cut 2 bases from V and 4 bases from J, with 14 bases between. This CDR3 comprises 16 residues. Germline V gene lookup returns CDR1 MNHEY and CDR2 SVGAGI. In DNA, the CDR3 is TGTGCCAGCAGTTACATTGGGCAGGGACTTAATGAAAAACTGTTTTTT. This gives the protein CASSYIGQGLNEKLFF.

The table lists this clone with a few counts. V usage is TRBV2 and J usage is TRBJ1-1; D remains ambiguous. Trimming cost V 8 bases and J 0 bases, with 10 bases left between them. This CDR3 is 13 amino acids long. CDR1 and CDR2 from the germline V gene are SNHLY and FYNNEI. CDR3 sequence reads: CASATDMNTEAFF. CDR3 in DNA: TGTGCCAGCGCCACTGACATGAACACTGAAGCTTTCTTT.

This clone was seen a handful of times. For the CDR3, the DNA is TGTGCCAGCAGCTTGGCCGCAGGGGCCAACTATGGCTACACCTTC. This translates into CASSLAAGANYGYTF. The chain is built from TRBV5-6 and TRBJ1-2, with D possibly matching TRBD1 (6 bases). Germline V lookup: CDR1 SGHDT, CDR2 YYEEEE. With 0 bases removed from V and 2 bases from J, the gap between germline ends came to 11 bases. This CDR3 region has 15 residues.

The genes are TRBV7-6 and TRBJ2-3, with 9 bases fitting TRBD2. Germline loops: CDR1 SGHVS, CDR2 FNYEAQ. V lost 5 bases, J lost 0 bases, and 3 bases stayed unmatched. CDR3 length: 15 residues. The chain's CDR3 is CASSPSGISTDTQYF. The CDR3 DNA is TGTGCCAGCAGCCCTAGCGGGATCAGCACAGATACGCAGTATTTT.

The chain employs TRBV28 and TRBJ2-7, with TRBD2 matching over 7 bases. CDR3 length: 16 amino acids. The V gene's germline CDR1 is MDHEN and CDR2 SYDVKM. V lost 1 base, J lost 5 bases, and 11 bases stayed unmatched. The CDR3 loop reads CASSLSNPGGIHEQYF. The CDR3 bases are TGTGCCAGCAGTTTATCGAACCCGGGAGGTATACACGAGCAGTACTTC.

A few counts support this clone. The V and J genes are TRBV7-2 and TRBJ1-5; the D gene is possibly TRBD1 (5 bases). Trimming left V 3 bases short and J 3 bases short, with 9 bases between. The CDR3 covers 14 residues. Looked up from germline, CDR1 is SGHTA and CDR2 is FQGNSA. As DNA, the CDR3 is TGTGCCAGCAGCTTCGACAGCTACAATCAGCCCCAGCATTTT. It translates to CASSFDSYNQPQHF.

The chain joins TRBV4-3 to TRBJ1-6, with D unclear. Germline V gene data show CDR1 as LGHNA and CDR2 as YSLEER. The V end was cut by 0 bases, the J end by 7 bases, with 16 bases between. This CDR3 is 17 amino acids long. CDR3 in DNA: TGCGCCAGCAGCCAAGAGGGCTTGGGGAGCCCAAATTCACCCCTCCACTTT. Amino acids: CASSQEGLGSPNSPLHF.

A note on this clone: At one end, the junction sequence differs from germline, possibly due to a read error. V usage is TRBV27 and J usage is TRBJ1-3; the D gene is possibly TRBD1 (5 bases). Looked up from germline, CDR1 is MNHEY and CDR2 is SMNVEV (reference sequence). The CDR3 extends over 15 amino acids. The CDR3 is CAGSLSVGGLNTIYF. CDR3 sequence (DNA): TGTGCCGGCAGTTTAAGTGTGGGGGGACTCAACACCATATATTTT.

CDR3 loop: CASRVDRTMNTEAFF. The CDR3 coding sequence is TGTGCCAGCAGGGTTGACAGGACCATGAACACTGAAGCTTTCTTT. The chain joins TRBV2 to TRBJ1-1, with TRBD1 as a possible D gene (6 bases). Germline V gives CDR1 SNHLY, CDR2 FYNNEI. The V and J ends lost 6 bases and 0 bases respectively, with 14 bases between them. There are 15 residues in the CDR3.

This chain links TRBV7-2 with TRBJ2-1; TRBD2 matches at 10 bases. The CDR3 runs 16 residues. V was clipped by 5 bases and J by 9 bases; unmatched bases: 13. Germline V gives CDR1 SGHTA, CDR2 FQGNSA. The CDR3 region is CASSPPGLAGEPEQFF. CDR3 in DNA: TGTGCCAGCAGCCCGCCGGGGCTAGCGGGAGAGCCTGAGCAGTTCTTC.

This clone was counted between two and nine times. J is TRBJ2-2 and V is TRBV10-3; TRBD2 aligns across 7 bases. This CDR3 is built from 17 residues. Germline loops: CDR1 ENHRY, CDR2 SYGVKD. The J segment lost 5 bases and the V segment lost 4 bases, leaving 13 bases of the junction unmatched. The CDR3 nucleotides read TGTGCCATCAGTGGACCCCCGATGGGTAGCGGGACCGGGGAGCTGTTTTTT. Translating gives CAISGPPMGSGTGELFF.

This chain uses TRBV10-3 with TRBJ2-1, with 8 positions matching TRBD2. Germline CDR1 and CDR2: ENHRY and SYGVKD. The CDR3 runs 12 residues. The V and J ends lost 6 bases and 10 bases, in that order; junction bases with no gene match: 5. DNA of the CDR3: TGTGCCATCAGGGGCGGCGGGGGGGAGCAGTTCTTC. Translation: CAIRGGGGEQFF.

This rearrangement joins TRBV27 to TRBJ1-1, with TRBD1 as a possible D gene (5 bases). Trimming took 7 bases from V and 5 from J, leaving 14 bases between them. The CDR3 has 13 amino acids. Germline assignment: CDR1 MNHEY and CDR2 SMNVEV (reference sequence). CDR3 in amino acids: CASIPMGRTEAFF. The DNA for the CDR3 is TGTGCCAGCATCCCGATGGGGCGGACTGAAGCTTTCTTT.